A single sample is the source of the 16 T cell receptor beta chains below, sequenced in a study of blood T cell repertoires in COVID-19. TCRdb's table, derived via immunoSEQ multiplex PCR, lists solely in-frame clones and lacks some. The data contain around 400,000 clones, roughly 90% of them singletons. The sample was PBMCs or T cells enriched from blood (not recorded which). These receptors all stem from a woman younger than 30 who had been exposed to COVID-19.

In DNA, the CDR3 is TGTGCCAGCACCCCCGTCGGGACCGGGGAGCTGTTTTTT. Protein sequence: CASTPVGTGELFF. The chain couples TRBV6-2 or TRBV6-3 to TRBJ2-2; D is undetermined. CDR1 and CDR2 from the germline V gene are MNHEY and SVGEGT. This CDR3 is built from 13 residues. V lost 7 bases to trimming and J lost 5 bases, with 11 bases between them.

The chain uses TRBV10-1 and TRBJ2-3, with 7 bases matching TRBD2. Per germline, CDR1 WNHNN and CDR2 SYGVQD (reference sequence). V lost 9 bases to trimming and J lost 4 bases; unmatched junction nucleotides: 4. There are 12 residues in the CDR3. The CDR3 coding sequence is TGCGCCAGTGGACTAGTTGCAGATACGCAGTATTTT. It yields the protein CASGLVADTQYF.

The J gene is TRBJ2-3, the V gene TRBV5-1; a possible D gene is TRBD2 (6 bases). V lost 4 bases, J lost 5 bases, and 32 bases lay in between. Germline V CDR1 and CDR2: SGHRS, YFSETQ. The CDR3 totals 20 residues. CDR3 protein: CASSAFLINPFGGTKDTQYF. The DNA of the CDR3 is TGCGCCAGCAGCGCCTTTTTAATTAACCCCTTCGGGGGTACAAAAGATACGCAGTATTTT.

This chain's CDR3 is CSARDGTEAFF. In DNA form, the CDR3 reads TGCAGTGCTAGAGACGGTACTGAAGCTTTCTTT. V gene TRBV20-1 combines with J gene TRBJ1-1, with no clear D. Germline V CDR1 and CDR2: DFQATT, SNEGSKA (reference sequence). The CDR3 has 11 residues. Between the trimmed V and J ends, which lost 0 bases and 5 bases, there was a span of 4 bases.

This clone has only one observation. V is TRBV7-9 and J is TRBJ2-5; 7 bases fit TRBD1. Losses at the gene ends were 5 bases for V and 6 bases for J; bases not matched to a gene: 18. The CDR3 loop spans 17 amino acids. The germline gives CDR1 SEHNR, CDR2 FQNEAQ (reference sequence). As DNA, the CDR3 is TGTGCCAGCAGCCTGGACAGGACCCGACCAAATGAAAAGACCCAGTACTTC. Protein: CASSLDRTRPNEKTQYF.

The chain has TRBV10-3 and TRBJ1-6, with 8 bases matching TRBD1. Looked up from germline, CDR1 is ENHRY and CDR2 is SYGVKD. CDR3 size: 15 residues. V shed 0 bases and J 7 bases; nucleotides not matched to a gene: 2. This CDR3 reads CAISESGTGNSPLHF. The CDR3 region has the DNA TGTGCCATCAGTGAGTCAGGGACAGGAAATTCACCCCTCCACTTT.

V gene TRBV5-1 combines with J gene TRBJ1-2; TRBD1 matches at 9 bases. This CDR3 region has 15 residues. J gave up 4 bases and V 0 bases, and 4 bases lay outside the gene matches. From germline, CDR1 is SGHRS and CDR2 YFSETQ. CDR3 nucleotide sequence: TGCGCCAGCAGCTTGGGGGACAGGGATAGCTATGGCTACACCTTC. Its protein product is CASSLGDRDSYGYTF.

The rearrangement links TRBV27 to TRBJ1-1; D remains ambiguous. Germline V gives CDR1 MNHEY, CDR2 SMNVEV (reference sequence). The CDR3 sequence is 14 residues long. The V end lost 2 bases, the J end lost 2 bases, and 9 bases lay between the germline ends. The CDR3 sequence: CASSLTSGNTEAFF. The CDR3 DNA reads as TGTGCCAGCAGTTTAACTTCAGGCAACACTGAAGCTTTCTTT.

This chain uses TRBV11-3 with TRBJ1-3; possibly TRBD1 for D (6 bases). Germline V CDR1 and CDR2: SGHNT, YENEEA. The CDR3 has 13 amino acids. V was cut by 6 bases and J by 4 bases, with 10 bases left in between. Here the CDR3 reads CASSYTGGNTIYF. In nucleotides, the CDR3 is TGTGCCAGCAGTTATACAGGGGGAAACACCATATATTTT.

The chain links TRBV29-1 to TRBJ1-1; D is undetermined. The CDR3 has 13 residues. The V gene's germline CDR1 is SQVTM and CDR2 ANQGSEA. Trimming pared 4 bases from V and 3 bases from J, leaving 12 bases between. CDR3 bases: TGCAGCGTTGCCGAGGGTTCTGACACTGAAGCTTTCTTT. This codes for CSVAEGSDTEAFF.

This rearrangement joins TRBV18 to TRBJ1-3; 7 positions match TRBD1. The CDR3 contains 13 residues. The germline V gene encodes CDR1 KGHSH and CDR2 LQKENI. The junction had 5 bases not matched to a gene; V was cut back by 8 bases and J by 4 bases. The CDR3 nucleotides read TGTGCCAGCGCCACAGGGGAAGGAAACACCATATATTTT. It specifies CASATGEGNTIYF.

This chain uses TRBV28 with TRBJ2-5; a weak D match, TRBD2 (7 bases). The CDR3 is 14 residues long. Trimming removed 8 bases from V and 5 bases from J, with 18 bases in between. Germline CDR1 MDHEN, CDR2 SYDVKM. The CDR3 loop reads CASLQQGRAETQYF. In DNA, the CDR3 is TGTGCCAGCCTTCAGCAGGGGAGGGCCGAGACCCAGTACTTC. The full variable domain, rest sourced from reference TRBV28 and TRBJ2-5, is DVKVTQSSRYLVKRTGEKVFLECVQDMDHENMFWYRQDPGLGLRLIYFSYDVKMKEKGDIPEGYSVSREKKERFSLILESASTNQTSMYLCASLQQGRAETQYFGPGTRLLVL.

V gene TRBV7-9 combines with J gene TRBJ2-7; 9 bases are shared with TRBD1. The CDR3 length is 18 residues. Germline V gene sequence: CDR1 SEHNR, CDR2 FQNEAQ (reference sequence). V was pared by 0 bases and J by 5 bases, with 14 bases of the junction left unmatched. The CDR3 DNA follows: TGTGCCAGCAGCTTAGCCCAGGGGACCGGGACAGGGTGGCACGAGCAGTACTTC. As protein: CASSLAQGTGTGWHEQYF.

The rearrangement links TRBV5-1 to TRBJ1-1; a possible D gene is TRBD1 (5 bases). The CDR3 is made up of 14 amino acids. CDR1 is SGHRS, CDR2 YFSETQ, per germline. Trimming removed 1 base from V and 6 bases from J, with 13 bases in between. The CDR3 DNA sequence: TGCGCCAGCAGCTTGAAGGCGGGGACTGCTGAAGCTTTCTTT. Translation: CASSLKAGTAEAFF. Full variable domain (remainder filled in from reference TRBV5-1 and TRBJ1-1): KAGVTQTPRYLIKTRGQQVTLSCSPISGHRSVSWYQQTPGQGLQFLFEYFSETQRNKGNFPGRFSGRQFSNSRSEMNVSTLELGDSALYLCASSLKAGTAEAFFGQGTRLTVV.

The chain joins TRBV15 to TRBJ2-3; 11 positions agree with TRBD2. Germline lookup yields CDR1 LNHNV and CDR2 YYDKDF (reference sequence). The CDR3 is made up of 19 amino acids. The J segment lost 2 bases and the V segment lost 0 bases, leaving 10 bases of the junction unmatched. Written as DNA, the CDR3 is TGTGCCACCAGCAGAGAAGCCCTAGCGGGAGGTTCGTACACAGATACGCAGTATTTT. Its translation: CATSREALAGGSYTDTQYF.

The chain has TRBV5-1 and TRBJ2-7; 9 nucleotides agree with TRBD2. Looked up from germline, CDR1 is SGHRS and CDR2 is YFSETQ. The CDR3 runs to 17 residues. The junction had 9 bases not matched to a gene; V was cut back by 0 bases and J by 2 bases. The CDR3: CASSLASGGGGAYEQYF. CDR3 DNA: TGCGCCAGCAGCTTGGCCTCGGGAGGCGGGGGGGCCTACGAGCAGTACTTC.